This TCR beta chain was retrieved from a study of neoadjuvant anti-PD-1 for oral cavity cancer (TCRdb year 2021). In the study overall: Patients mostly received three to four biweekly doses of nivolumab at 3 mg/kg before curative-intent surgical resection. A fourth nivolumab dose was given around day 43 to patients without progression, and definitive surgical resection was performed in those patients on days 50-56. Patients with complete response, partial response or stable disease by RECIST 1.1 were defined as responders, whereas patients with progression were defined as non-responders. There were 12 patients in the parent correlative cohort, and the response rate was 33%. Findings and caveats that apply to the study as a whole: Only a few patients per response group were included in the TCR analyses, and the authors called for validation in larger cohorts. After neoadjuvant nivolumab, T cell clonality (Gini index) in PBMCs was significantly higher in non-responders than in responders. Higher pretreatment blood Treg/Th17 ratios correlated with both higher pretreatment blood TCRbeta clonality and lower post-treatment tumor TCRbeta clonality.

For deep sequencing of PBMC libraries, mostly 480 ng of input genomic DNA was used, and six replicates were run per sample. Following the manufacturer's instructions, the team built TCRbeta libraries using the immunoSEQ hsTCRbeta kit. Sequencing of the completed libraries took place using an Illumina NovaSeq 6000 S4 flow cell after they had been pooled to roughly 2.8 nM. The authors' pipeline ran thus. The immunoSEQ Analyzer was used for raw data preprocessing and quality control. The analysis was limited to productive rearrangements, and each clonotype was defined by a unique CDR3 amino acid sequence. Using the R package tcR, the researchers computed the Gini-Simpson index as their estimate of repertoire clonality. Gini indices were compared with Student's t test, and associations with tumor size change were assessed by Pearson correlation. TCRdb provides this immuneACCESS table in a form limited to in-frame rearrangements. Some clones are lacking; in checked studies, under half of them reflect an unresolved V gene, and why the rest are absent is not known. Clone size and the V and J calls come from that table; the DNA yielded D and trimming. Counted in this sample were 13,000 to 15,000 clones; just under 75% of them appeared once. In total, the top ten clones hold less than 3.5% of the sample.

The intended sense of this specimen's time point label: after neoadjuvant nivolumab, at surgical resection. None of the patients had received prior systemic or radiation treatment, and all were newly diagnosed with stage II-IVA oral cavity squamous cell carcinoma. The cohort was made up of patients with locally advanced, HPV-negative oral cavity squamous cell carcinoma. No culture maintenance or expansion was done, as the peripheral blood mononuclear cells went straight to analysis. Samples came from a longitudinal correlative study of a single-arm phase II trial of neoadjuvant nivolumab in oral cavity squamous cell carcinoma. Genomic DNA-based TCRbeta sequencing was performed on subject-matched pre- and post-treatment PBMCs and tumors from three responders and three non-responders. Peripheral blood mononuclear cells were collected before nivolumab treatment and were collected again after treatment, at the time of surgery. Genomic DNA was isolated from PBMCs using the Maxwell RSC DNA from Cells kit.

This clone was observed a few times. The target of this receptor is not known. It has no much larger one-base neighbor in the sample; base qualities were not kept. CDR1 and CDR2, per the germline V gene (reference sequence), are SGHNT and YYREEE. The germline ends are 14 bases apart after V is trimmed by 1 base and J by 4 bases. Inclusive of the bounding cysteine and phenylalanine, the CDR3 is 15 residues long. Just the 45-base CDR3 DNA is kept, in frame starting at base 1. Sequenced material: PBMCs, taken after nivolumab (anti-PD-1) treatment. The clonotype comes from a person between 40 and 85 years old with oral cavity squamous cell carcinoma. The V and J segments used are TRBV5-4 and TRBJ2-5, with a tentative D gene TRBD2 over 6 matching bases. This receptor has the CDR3 CASSLPLALPETQYF. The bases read TGTGCCAGCAGCTTGCCCCTAGCGTTACCAGAGACCCAGTACTTC. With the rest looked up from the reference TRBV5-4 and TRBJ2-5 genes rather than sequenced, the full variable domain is ETGVTQSPTHLIKTRGQQVTLRCSSQSGHNTVSWYQQALGQGPQFIFQYYREEENGRGNFPPRFSGLQFPNYSSELNVNALELDDSALYLCASSLPLALPETQYFGPGTRLLVL.